These 11 T cell receptor beta chains share one sample of origin, sequenced in a study of regulatory T cells in long-lasting Graves disease. HTBI primers from iRepertoire and Arm-PCR of CDR3 regions yielded the TCR beta libraries. TCRdb passed the multiplex PCR reads through MiXCR, listing each CDR3 protein once. The data contain more than 650,000 distinct CDR3 sequences, about 30% of them singletons. The time point is: persistent/refractory GD, antithyroid drugs over 5 years with positive TRAb. PBMCs provided the RNA from which the TCR library was made. The specimen comprised peripheral blood mononuclear cells (PBMCs), sampled when the disease was refractory, from a patient treated with antithyroid drugs. All receptors derive from a female donor with Graves disease.

This clonotype was counted only a few times. The CDR3 reads CASSFAPTGRDNQPQHF. In DNA, the CDR3 is TGCGCCAGCAGCTTCGCCCCGACAGGGAGGGATAATCAGCCCCAGCATTTT. The chain links TRBV5-1 to TRBJ1-5; 7 nucleotides match TRBD1. The CDR3 consists of 17 residues. The germline V gene has CDR1 SGHRS and CDR2 YFSETQ. V gave up 2 bases and J gave up 4 bases; unmatched junction bases: 12.

The chain couples TRBV6-1 to TRBJ1-4, with TRBD1 as a possible D gene (5 bases). The CDR3 contains 12 residues. The ends were cut back, 7 bases at V and 7 bases at J, with 10 bases in the middle. Looked up from germline, CDR1 is MNHNS and CDR2 is SASEGT. The CDR3 sequence is CASTPGGEKLFF. The CDR3 DNA reads TGTGCCAGCACCCCGGGGGGTGAAAAACTGTTTTTT.

Details on this clonotype: A much larger clonotype is one base distant, so this may be a read error. For the CDR3, the DNA is TGTGCCAGCAGCCCCGGGACCTCTTGGCTCGGGGAAAAACTGTCTTTT. Translated: CASSPGTSWLGEKLSF. The J gene is TRBJ1-4, the V gene TRBV2; D may be TRBD1 (5 bases). The germline V gene has CDR1 SNHLY and CDR2 FYNNEI. This CDR3 has 16 amino acids. Using reference TRBV2 and TRBJ1-4 for the parts outside the CDR3, the full variable domain is EPEVTQTPSHQVTQMGQEVILRCVPISNHLYFYWYRQILGQKVEFLVSFYNNEISEKSEIFDDQFSVERPDGSNFTLKIRSTKLEDSAMYFCASSPGTSWLGEKLSFGSGTQLSVL.

About this clonotype itself: This may be a read error: a much more frequent sequence differs by one nucleotide. The chain has TRBV6-5 and TRBJ1-2; D might be TRBD1 (6 bases). The CDR3 consists of 12 residues. Trimming shortened V by 2 bases and J by 6 bases, and 7 bases separated the two germline ends. Looked up from germline, CDR1 is MNHEY and CDR2 is SVGAGI. Here the CDR3 reads CASSYAGDGYTF. The CDR3 DNA reads as TGTGCCAGCAGTTACGCAGGGGATGGCTACACCTTC.

V and J are TRBV5-1 and TRBJ1-4; 9 bases fit TRBD1. The V segment lost 3 bases and the J segment 8 bases; nucleotides outside the gene matches: 8. This CDR3 region has 15 residues. Germline CDR1 and CDR2: SGHRS and YFSETQ. The CDR3 loop reads CASSSEGQGIEKLFF. Written as DNA, the CDR3 is TGCGCCAGCAGCTCGGAGGGACAGGGTATCGAAAAACTGTTTTTT.

This clonotype was recorded a few times. The gene calls are TRBV12-3 or TRBV12-4 and TRBJ1-5; 8 bases agree with TRBD1. CDR3 length: 15 residues. The J segment lost 6 bases and the V segment lost 5 bases, leaving 9 bases of the junction unmatched. The DNA for the CDR3 is TGTGCCAGCAGTCGCGGGACAGGCGGGGCTCAGCCCCAGCATTTT. Encoded protein: CASSRGTGGAQPQHF.

A single count supports this clonotype. V usage is TRBV3-1 and J usage is TRBJ2-7, with TRBD2 matching 7 bases. Per the germline V gene, CDR1 is LGHDT and CDR2 is YNNKEL (reference sequence). CDR3 length: 15 amino acids. V lost 6 bases to trimming and J lost 6 bases; unmatched junction nucleotides: 14. CDR3 sequence reads: CASSPSGSGLSEQYF. CDR3 nucleotide sequence: TGTGCCAGCAGTCCATCGGGTAGCGGGCTTTCCGAGCAGTACTTC.

This clonotype has only a few counts. The chain combines TRBV30 with TRBJ2-7; no reliable D call. The CDR3 has 16 residues. The germline V gene encodes CDR1 GTSNPN and CDR2 SVGIG (reference sequence). V was shortened by 1 base and J by 2 bases, with 18 bases between the two germline ends. DNA of the CDR3: TGTGCCTGGAGTGCCCAGGTTGGCCTCGTAACCTACGAGCAGTACTTC. It yields the protein CAWSAQVGLVTYEQYF. The entire variable domain, with the rest obtained from reference TRBV30 and TRBJ2-7, is as follows: SQTIHQWPATLVQPVGSPLSLECTVEGTSNPNLYWYRQAAGRGLQLLFYSVGIGQISSEVPQNLSASRPQDRQFILSSKKLLLSDSGFYLCAWSAQVGLVTYEQYFGPGTRLTVT.

This clonotype was detected a few times. V is TRBV3-1 and J is TRBJ1-1; no clear D. The length of the CDR3 is 14 residues. V lost 1 base, J lost 1 base, and 7 bases lay in between. The V gene's germline CDR1 is LGHDT and CDR2 YNNKEL (reference sequence). This chain's CDR3 is CASSQAHGNTEAFF. DNA of the CDR3: TGTGCCAGCAGCCAAGCGCACGGGAACACTGAAGCTTTCTTT.

This clonotype was detected a few times. The chain recombines TRBV6-1 with TRBJ2-7, with TRBD1 matching over 7 bases. After removal of 6 bases from V and 5 bases from J, the junction contained 13 bases not matched to a gene. This CDR3 contains 15 residues. From germline, CDR1 is MNHNS and CDR2 SASEGT. CDR3 sequence reads: CASRNSRDSVHEQYF. The CDR3 coding sequence is TGTGCCAGCAGGAACAGCCGGGACAGTGTCCACGAGCAGTACTTC.

The V call is TRBV9, the J call TRBJ2-7; 7 bases map to TRBD2. With 5 bases clipped from V and 4 bases from J, the junction kept 6 bases outside the gene matches. This CDR3 has 13 amino acids. Germline loops: CDR1 SGDLS, CDR2 YYNGEE. The CDR3 is CASSRDYTYEQYF. In nucleotides, the CDR3 is TGTGCCAGCAGTCGGGACTATACTTACGAGCAGTACTTC.